This entry is about one T cell receptor (beta chain). Its antigen remains unidentified. The CDR3 runs 14 residues. V gave up 2 bases and J gave up 5 bases; unmatched junction bases: 6. Germline V CDR1 and CDR2: SGHDT, YYEEEE. These data come from a study of cytomegalovirus exposure and HLA in healthy donors. Study-wide findings and caveats: Overall, around 150 TCR beta chains were annotated as cytomegalovirus-associated. 87-base-pair reads could not separate some V segments, including TRBV6-2 and TRBV6-3. While the bulk of TCR sequences proved rare, some public TCRs turned up in many donors.

The PCR made use of 60 Vbeta and 13 Jbeta primers. Clones were sequenced by immunoSEQ multiplex PCR, and TCRdb holds only the in-frame ones, with some missing. This repertoire shows 85,000 to 120,000 clones, about three fifths found once; its top ten account for approximately 4.3%. This chain links TRBV5-6 with TRBJ2-7, with TRBD2 identical over 8 bases. The sequenced material came from PBMCs. This clonotype was sampled from a human donor in good health. This chain's CDR3 is CASSFGTSTDEQYF. Here the CDR3 DNA reads TGTGCCAGCAGCTTCGGGACTAGTACCGACGAGCAGTACTTC.